The rows below give T cell receptor beta chains drawn from one sample of a study of blood T cells in healthy people across ages. TCRdb ran MiXCR on the 5' RACE reads and lists one entry per CDR3 protein. This table holds more than 1,400,000 distinct CDR3 sequences, 42% found once. The sample taken for sequencing was blood. The source is a woman between 18 and 30 years old in good health. Each CDR3 is given with its conserved first and last residue. Each record gives: J gene, clone size, D gene, V gene, CDR3 protein, CDR3 DNA. A D gene is named only where the DNA matches it firmly. The size field is filled for only some rows; it gives once, few, many or a size class.

TRBJ2-7,-,-,TRBV10-3,CAISDNADSYEQYF,TGTGCCATCAGTGATAACGCGGACTCCTACGAGCAGTACTTC
TRBJ2-1,few,-,TRBV30,CAWAPGTVNNEQFF,TGTGCCTGGGCCCCGGGGACTGTGAACAATGAGCAGTTCTTC
TRBJ2-3,-,-,TRBV20-1,CSGAKDTQYF,TGCAGCGGGGCGAAAGATACGCAGTATTTT
TRBJ2-7,once,-,TRBV20-1,CSARYSLEQYF,TGCAGTGCTAGATATAGCCTAGAGCAGTACTTC
TRBJ2-3,-,TRBD2,TRBV10-1,CASSEGGAGEITQYF,TGCGCCAGCAGTGAAGGAGGAGCGGGGGAGATAACGCAGTATTTT
TRBJ2-3,-,-,TRBV9,CASSVTPVDTQYF,TGTGCCAGCAGCGTAACTCCCGTAGATACGCAGTATTTT
TRBJ1-2,-,TRBD1,TRBV20-1,CSADTGGQGRRYTF,TGCAGTGCGGATACAGGGGGACAGGGTCGCCGCTACACCTTC
TRBJ2-7,-,TRBD2,TRBV11-2,CASSLGVVAGPSEQYF,TGTGCCAGCAGCTTAGGCGTGGTAGCGGGACCCTCCGAGCAGTACTTC
TRBJ1-1,-,-,TRBV4-1,CASSQPDQGNTEAFF,TGCGCCAGCAGCCAGCCCGACCAGGGGAACACTGAAGCTTTCTTT
TRBJ2-7,-,-,TRBV12-3/TRBV12-4,CASQNFAMEEQYF,TGTGCCAGCCAAAACTTCGCCATGGAAGAGCAGTACTTC
TRBJ2-7,-,-,TRBV20-1,CSARQTGGGSYEQYF,TGCAGTGCTAGGCAAACAGGGGGAGGGAGCTACGAGCAGTACTTC
TRBJ1-5,-,TRBD1,TRBV7-2,CASSSTGQGNQPQHF,TGTGCCAGCAGCTCGACGGGACAGGGCAATCAGCCCCAGCATTTT
TRBJ1-5,-,-,TRBV20-1,CSASRVTGGPPSNQPQHF,TGCAGTGCTAGTAGAGTGACAGGCGGACCCCCTAGCAATCAGCCCCAGCATTTT
TRBJ2-1,-,TRBD2,TRBV7-9,CASSYRGSTAGGHNGQFF,TGTGCCAGCAGCTACCGGGGTAGTACAGCGGGGGGTCACAATGGGCAGTTCTTC
TRBJ1-2,few,-,TRBV9,CASSVGGSNYGYTF,TGTGCCAGCAGCGTAGGAGGCAGTAACTATGGCTACACCTTC
TRBJ1-2,few,-,TRBV14,CASSQGGTSGGYTF,TGTGCCAGCAGCCAAGGTGGAACATCCGGGGGCTACACCTTC
TRBJ2-7,few,-,TRBV6-1,CATGAVFNEQYF,TGTGCCACCGGGGCAGTCTTCAACGAGCAGTACTTC
TRBJ2-7,few,-,TRBV15,CATSRNYREQYF,TGTGCCACCAGCAGGAACTATCGCGAGCAGTACTTC
TRBJ2-2,-,TRBD2,TRBV29-1,CSTSGGVHSGELFF,TGCAGCACCTCCGGGGGGGTTCATTCCGGGGAGCTGTTTTTT
TRBJ2-5,few,-,TRBV6-2/TRBV6-3,CASSYSLEVEETQYF,TGTGCCAGCAGTTACTCTTTGGAAGTTGAAGAGACCCAGTACTTC
TRBJ2-1,-,TRBD2,TRBV29-1,CSVTRGTSGSSNEQFF,TGCAGCGTCACGCGTGGGACTAGCGGGAGCTCCAATGAGCAGTTCTTC
TRBJ2-4,-,-,TRBV6-1,CASSELGIQGTAKNIQYF,TGTGCCAGCAGTGAATTGGGAATCCAGGGTACTGCCAAAAACATTCAGTACTTC
TRBJ2-3,-,TRBD2,TRBV7-2,CASSARLAGTDTQYF,TGTGCCAGCAGCGCCAGACTAGCAGGCACAGATACGCAGTATTTT
TRBJ2-7,-,-,TRBV7-8,CASSPGTHNYEQYF,TGTGCCAGCAGTCCGGGGACACACAACTACGAGCAGTACTTC
TRBJ2-1,few,TRBD1,TRBV7-6,CASSLRGTASSSYNEQFF,TGTGCCAGCAGCTTGAGGGGGACAGCTTCGAGCTCCTACAATGAGCAGTTCTTC
TRBJ1-6,-,-,TRBV2,CASSVRGDLHF,TGTGCCAGCAGTGTCCGTGGAGATCTCCACTTT
TRBJ1-2,-,-,TRBV3-1,CASSQVYPVNYGYTF,TGTGCCAGCAGCCAAGTTTATCCTGTTAACTATGGCTACACCTTC
TRBJ2-3,few,TRBD2,TRBV9,CASSYAPSGSISTDTQYF,TGTGCCAGCAGCTACGCCCCTAGCGGGTCAATTAGCACAGATACGCAGTATTTT
TRBJ2-7,-,TRBD2,TRBV10-3,CAIRGTSGDFYEQYF,TGTGCCATCAGAGGGACTAGCGGGGACTTTTACGAGCAGTACTTC
TRBJ1-2,-,TRBD1,TRBV6-6,CVSSSRGGGYTF,TGTGTCAGCAGTTCCAGGGGGGGTGGCTACACCTTC
TRBJ1-2,few,TRBD1,TRBV20-1,CSARVQDRGYGYTF,TGCAGTGCTAGAGTGCAGGACAGGGGCTATGGCTACACCTTC
TRBJ1-2,once,-,TRBV20-1,CSASLRENYGYTF,TGCAGTGCTAGTCTCCGGGAAAACTATGGCTACACCTTC
TRBJ2-3,-,-,TRBV11-2,CASSLYDSTQYF,TGTGCCAGCAGCTTATATGATTCCACGCAGTATTTT
TRBJ2-3,many,-,TRBV10-3,CAISESGTAVLADTQYF,TGTGCCATCAGTGAGTCGGGTACAGCGGTTTTAGCAGATACGCAGTATTTT
TRBJ1-1,-,TRBD1,TRBV2,CAGRQGETEAFF,TGTGCCGGCAGACAGGGAGAAACTGAAGCTTTCTTT
TRBJ2-3,few,-,TRBV7-8,CASGLDRLTDTQYF,TGTGCCAGCGGTCTAGACAGGCTCACAGATACGCAGTATTTT
TRBJ1-1,-,-,TRBV5-1,CASSRDPGGTEAFF,TGCGCCAGCAGTCGTGACCCGGGAGGGACTGAAGCTTTCTTT
TRBJ2-5,-,-,TRBV25-1,CASTVRHRRETQYF,TGTGCCAGCACTGTACGACATCGGCGAGAGACCCAGTACTTC
TRBJ1-5,few,-,TRBV28,CASSFVDQPQHF,TGTGCCAGCAGTTTCGTTGATCAGCCCCAGCATTTT
TRBJ1-2,few,TRBD1,TRBV7-9,CASSLGTPTDRVLDGYTF,TGTGCCAGCAGCTTAGGGACCCCCACTGACAGGGTTCTCGATGGCTACACCTTC